The 25 T cell receptor beta chains listed next were all sequenced from one sample in a study of blood T cell repertoires in COVID-19. The data were produced by immunoSEQ multiplex PCR, yet TCRdb's version contains in-frame clones alone and is incomplete. This table has 130,000 to 150,000 clones, 84% appearing once. The specimen was PBMCs or T cells enriched from blood (not recorded which). These receptors were taken from a woman in her 50s who had been exposed to COVID-19.

There are a few counts of this clone. V and J are TRBV19 and TRBJ2-5; D unresolved. CDR3 length: 14 amino acids. The germline V gene has CDR1 LNHDA and CDR2 SQIVND (reference sequence). The V end was cut by 1 base, the J end by 3 bases, with 9 bases between. CDR3 nucleotide sequence: TGTGCCAGTAGTATAGCGTGGTCGGAAGAGACCCAGTACTTC. It yields the protein CASSIAWSEETQYF.

This sequence joins TRBV24-1 and TRBJ2-7, with D perhaps matching TRBD1 (6 bases). This CDR3 spans 13 amino acids. Trimming took 5 bases from V and 5 from J, leaving 12 bases between them. The germline V gene has CDR1 KGHDR and CDR2 SFDVKD. In DNA, the CDR3 is TGTGCCACCAGTGTGGGGGCCCAAAACGAGCAGTACTTC. Translated, it gives CATSVGAQNEQYF.

The gene calls are TRBV12-3 or TRBV12-4 and TRBJ2-3, with 10 bases that match TRBD2. The length of the CDR3 is 13 residues. J lost 2 bases, V lost 8 bases, and 1 base had no gene match. The CDR3 spells CASGLAVTDTQYF. In DNA form, the CDR3 reads TGTGCCAGCGGACTAGCGGTCACAGATACGCAGTATTTT.

This clone has only one observation. V is TRBV9 and J is TRBJ1-4; TRBD1 might be the D (5 bases). CDR3 length: 17 amino acids. In germline, CDR1 is SGDLS, CDR2 YYNGEE. The V end was cut by 4 bases, the J end by 1 base, with 17 bases between. The CDR3 region has the DNA TGTGCCAGCAGCCTCACCGGGCTGGGGGGAACTAATGAAAAACTGTTTTTT. Translation: CASSLTGLGGTNEKLFF.

The gene calls are TRBV2 and TRBJ2-1; 7 positions match TRBD2. The junction had 11 bases not matched to a gene; V was cut back by 11 bases and J by 7 bases. CDR1 is SNHLY and CDR2 is FYNNEI in the germline V gene. This CDR3 has 13 amino acids. CDR3 in amino acids: CAGTGTNWNEQFF. The CDR3 DNA sequence: TGTGCCGGCACGGGGACTAATTGGAATGAGCAGTTCTTC.

The V and J genes are TRBV28 and TRBJ1-5; maybe TRBD1 (6 bases). The germline gives CDR1 MDHEN, CDR2 SYDVKM. CDR3 length equals 16 residues. Trimming removed 4 bases at V and 2 bases at J, with 15 bases between. Here the CDR3 reads CASSSIQGGRNQPQHF. The CDR3 DNA reads as TGTGCCAGCAGTTCCATACAGGGAGGGCGCAATCAGCCCCAGCATTTT.

The chain carries TRBV9 and TRBJ2-7, with D hard to call. The germline gives CDR1 SGDLS, CDR2 YYNGEE. V was cut by 0 bases and J by 0 bases, with 4 bases left in between. The CDR3 has 13 residues. CDR3 amino acids: CASSVGASYEQYF. The CDR3 DNA reads as TGTGCCAGCAGCGTAGGGGCCTCCTACGAGCAGTACTTC.

V and J are TRBV9 and TRBJ2-7, with 8 nucleotides matching TRBD1. Germline V gives CDR1 SGDLS, CDR2 YYNGEE. Unmatched junction bases numbered 4, after V lost 3 bases and J lost 2 bases. The CDR3 loop spans 14 amino acids. The CDR3 DNA sequence: TGTGCCAGCAGCGCCGGACAGGGAACCTACGAGCAGTACTTC. It translates to CASSAGQGTYEQYF.

The chain uses TRBV6-5 and TRBJ1-6; 8 bases line up with TRBD1. V was clipped by 6 bases and J by 11 bases; unmatched bases: 3. Germline V lookup: CDR1 MNHEY, CDR2 SVGAGI. This CDR3 spans 12 amino acids. The CDR3 DNA reads TGTGCCAGCAGGACACAGGGGGCACCCCTCCACTTT. It encodes CASRTQGAPLHF.

This clone was observed a single time. The V gene is TRBV5-4, the J gene TRBJ2-3; D might be TRBD2 (6 bases). Germline V gives CDR1 SGHNT, CDR2 YYREEE (reference sequence). This CDR3 is 15 amino acids long. The ends were cut back, 4 bases at V and 0 bases at J, with 12 bases in the middle. This CDR3 is CASSLSGVSTDTQYF. CDR3 DNA sequence: TGTGCCAGCAGCCTGTCGGGGGTTAGCACAGATACGCAGTATTTT.

In nucleotides, the CDR3 is TGTGCCAGCAGTAGGGGGCGCGCAGGCAATCAGCCCCAGCATTTT. It codes for CASSRGRAGNQPQHF. The chain links TRBV6-5 to TRBJ1-5; 7 bases fit TRBD1. This CDR3 has 15 residues. Germline V gives CDR1 MNHEY, CDR2 SVGAGI. The trim removed 5 bases at V and 2 bases at J, leaving 6 bases unmatched.

The chain joins TRBV6-5 to TRBJ2-1, with D unresolved. This CDR3 region has 13 residues. V shed 2 bases and J shed 4 bases, with 6 bases lying between them. Germline CDR1 reads MNHEY; CDR2 reads SVGAGI. CDR3 protein: CASSYDGYNEQFF. The CDR3 nucleotides are TGTGCCAGCAGTTACGACGGGTACAATGAGCAGTTCTTC.

The rearrangement uses TRBV10-1 and TRBJ1-1; tentatively, D is TRBD1 (5 bases). The CDR3 has 14 amino acids. Trimming took off 6 bases at V and 4 bases at J, with 15 bases between the two ends. Germline-derived CDR1 and CDR2 are WNHNN and SYGVQD (reference sequence). The DNA of the CDR3 is TGCGCCAGCAGGGGACTTAGGGAAGCCACTGAAGCTTTCTTT. Protein: CASRGLREATEAFF.

This chain connects TRBV2 to TRBJ2-2; 12 bases are a match to TRBD2. Trimming at V came to 6 bases and at J to 3 bases, leaving 2 bases not matched to a gene. The germline V gene encodes CDR1 SNHLY and CDR2 FYNNEI. CDR3 length: 15 residues. CDR3 sequence reads: CASSRLAGDTGELFF. CDR3 coding DNA: TGTGCCAGCAGCCGACTAGCGGGGGACACCGGGGAGCTGTTTTTT.

The genes are TRBV12-3 or TRBV12-4 and TRBJ1-4; D ambiguous. With 6 bases removed from V and 8 bases from J, the gap between germline ends came to 7 bases. This CDR3 contains 11 residues. Here the CDR3 reads CASSSGEKLFF. As DNA, the CDR3 is TGTGCCAGCAGCTCGGGAGAAAAACTGTTTTTT.

V is TRBV18 and J is TRBJ2-6; weak D call: TRBD2 (6 bases). The CDR3 contains 16 residues. Trimming left V 2 bases short and J 2 bases short, with 10 bases between. The germline V gene has CDR1 KGHSH and CDR2 LQKENI. The CDR3 DNA reads as TGTGCCAGCTCACCAGTGGCGGGGCCTGGGGCCAACGTCCTGACTTTC. Translation: CASSPVAGPGANVLTF.

The rearrangement links TRBV7-8 to TRBJ2-7, with 9 positions matching TRBD1. The CDR3 contains 18 residues. J lost 2 bases, V lost 0 bases, and 11 bases had no gene match. CDR1 and CDR2 from the germline V gene are SGHVS and FQNEAQ. The CDR3 sequence: CASSLASGADRGAYEQYF. The DNA for the CDR3 is TGTGCCAGCAGCTTAGCCAGTGGCGCGGACAGGGGAGCCTACGAGCAGTACTTC.

The chain combines TRBV5-1 with TRBJ2-2; D might be TRBD1 (5 bases). The V end was cut by 4 bases, the J end by 8 bases, with 18 bases between. The CDR3 is 15 residues long. Germline loops: CDR1 SGHRS, CDR2 YFSETQ. CDR3 residues: CASSISGQGAGELFF. The CDR3 DNA reads TGCGCCAGCAGCATTTCTGGGCAGGGCGCGGGGGAGCTGTTTTTT.

The chain combines TRBV7-8 with TRBJ2-1; 7 bases are a match to TRBD1. V shed 5 bases and J 6 bases; nucleotides not matched to a gene: 7. The germline V gene encodes CDR1 SGHVS and CDR2 FQNEAQ. CDR3 length: 14 amino acids. The chain's CDR3 is CASSIGQVRNEQFF. In DNA, the CDR3 is TGTGCCAGCAGCATAGGACAGGTGCGCAATGAGCAGTTCTTC.

V and J are TRBV2 and TRBJ2-3, with 7 bases aligning to TRBD1. In germline, CDR1 is SNHLY, CDR2 FYNNEI. V was pared by 6 bases and J by 4 bases, with 7 bases of the junction left unmatched. The length of the CDR3 is 14 residues. The CDR3: CASRGTEGADTQYF. Here the CDR3 DNA reads TGTGCCAGCAGAGGGACAGAAGGTGCAGATACGCAGTATTTT.

The chain uses TRBV7-6 and TRBJ2-5; D is possibly TRBD2 (5 bases). The germline V and J ends were trimmed by 4 bases and 5 bases, with 14 bases remaining between them. CDR1 is SGHVS and CDR2 is FNYEAQ in the germline V gene. The length of the CDR3 is 14 residues. CDR3 nucleotide sequence: TGTGCCAGCAGCTCCCCGGGGAGTGGTGAGACCCAGTACTTC. Its protein product is CASSSPGSGETQYF.

The CDR3 nucleotides read TGTGCCAGCAGCGTAGAGCTCCGGGAACCGGGCCATGGCTACACCTTC. Protein product: CASSVELREPGHGYTF. The chain uses TRBV9 and TRBJ1-2; no definite D call. The germline CDR1 and CDR2 sequences are SGDLS and YYNGEE. Between the trimmed V and J ends, which lost 0 bases and 6 bases, there was a span of 18 bases. The CDR3 extends over 16 amino acids.

The chain joins TRBV2 to TRBJ2-2; 13 bases fit TRBD2. In germline, CDR1 is SNHLY, CDR2 FYNNEI. V shed 6 bases and J 5 bases; nucleotides not matched to a gene: 3. The CDR3 consists of 15 residues. CDR3 DNA sequence: TGTGCCAGCAGAGCGACTAGCGGGAGGACCGGGGAGCTGTTTTTT. It codes for CASRATSGRTGELFF.

The chain joins TRBV5-5 to TRBJ1-2; D is undetermined. Looked up from germline, CDR1 is SGHKS and CDR2 is YYEKEE (reference sequence). The CDR3 covers 13 residues. Trimming took off 5 bases at V and 3 bases at J, with 11 bases between the two ends. The CDR3 region has the DNA TGTGCCAGCAGTCGAGGGTACGACTATGGCTACACCTTC. This gives the protein CASSRGYDYGYTF.

The rearrangement links TRBV27 to TRBJ1-1; D ambiguous. CDR3 length equals 13 residues. Germline values: CDR1 MNHEY, CDR2 SMNVEV (reference sequence). Trimming took off 6 bases at V and 5 bases at J, with 13 bases between the two ends. This CDR3 reads CASRPSGLTEAFF. CDR3 sequence (DNA): TGTGCCAGCAGGCCGAGTGGGCTTACTGAAGCTTTCTTT.